The 2 T cell receptor beta chains given below trace back to one sample, sequenced in a study of T cell responses to AZD1222 COVID-19 vaccine. Libraries were prepared by immunoSEQ multiplex PCR; TCRdb keeps only in-frame clonotypes and omits some of them. The sample shows approximately 75,000 clones, 87% of them seen only once. The material was peripheral blood, obtained 28 days after the second AZD1222 dose. The receptors stem from an adult who received the AZD1222 COVID-19 vaccine.

This chain uses TRBV12-3 or TRBV12-4 with TRBJ2-2; TRBD1 agrees at 7 bases. This CDR3 contains 12 residues. Trimming removed 6 bases from V and 6 bases from J; junction bases left unmatched: 1. CDR3 protein: CASRGTAGELFF. CDR3 in DNA: TGTGCCAGCAGAGGGACAGCCGGGGAGCTGTTTTTT.

V and J are TRBV5-3 and TRBJ1-6; D gene unclear. TRBV5-3 is filed as an ORF, its function uncertain. V lost 2 bases and J lost 7, with 10 bases in between. This CDR3 is built from 14 residues. CDR3 protein: CARSFRLRNSPLHF. The CDR3 coding sequence is TGTGCCAGAAGCTTCAGACTGCGCAATTCACCCCTCCACTTT.